Below are 2 T cell receptor beta chains sequenced from a single sample in a study of CD8+ T cells in alopecia areata. In each case, RNA was isolated and then reverse transcribed into cDNA as the sequencing template. Sequencing used immunoSEQ multiplex PCR; TCRdb keeps in-frame clones, though not all of them. The data hold 150,000 to 200,000 clones, with about 61% observed a single time. Noted treatment: oral pan-JAK inhibitor, 5-10 mg twice daily. The material was CD4+ T cells sorted from blood, obtained at approximately week 55, from a patient treated with tofacitinib. The source is a human donor with alopecia areata.

CDR3 sequence reads: CASSYLSNTGELFF. In DNA, the CDR3 is TGTGCCAGCAGCTATCTGTCGAACACCGGGGAGCTGTTTTTT. The genes are TRBV7-9 and TRBJ2-2; D unresolved. There are 14 residues in the CDR3. In germline, CDR1 is SEHNR, CDR2 FQNEAQ (reference sequence). The V end lost 4 bases, the J end lost 0 bases, and 6 bases lay between the germline ends.

The chain is built from TRBV29-1 and TRBJ1-1; D possibly corresponds to TRBD1 (5 bases). V gave up 6 bases and J gave up 3 bases, with 14 bases separating them. Looked up from germline, CDR1 is SQVTM and CDR2 is ANQGSEA. The CDR3 is 13 residues long. The CDR3 DNA reads as TGCAGCGTGTTTTTCAGGGCACACACTGAAGCTTTCTTT. Translation: CSVFFRAHTEAFF.